A single sample is the source of the 26 T cell receptor beta chains below, sequenced in a study of blood T cell repertoires in COVID-19. Using immunoSEQ multiplex PCR, the repertoire was profiled, and TCRdb retains in-frame clones only, with some absent. The sample yields under 200,000 clones, roughly 90% seen once. Sequences were obtained from peripheral blood. All receptors derive from a woman in her fifties or sixties with COVID-19, enrolled during active disease.

This sequence joins TRBV6-2 or TRBV6-3 and TRBJ2-6; no firm D call. V lost 5 bases and J lost 4, with 9 bases in between. The CDR3 sequence is 14 residues long. Per germline, CDR1 MNHEY and CDR2 SVGEGT. CDR3 sequence: CASSRSTGANVLTF. CDR3 coding DNA: TGTGCCAGCAGTCGTTCGACAGGGGCCAACGTCCTGACTTTC.

The genes are TRBV4-3 and TRBJ2-1; D might be TRBD2 (6 bases). The V end was cut by 8 bases, the J end by 7 bases, with 9 bases between. Germline V gene sequence: CDR1 LGHNA, CDR2 YSLEER. The CDR3 is 11 amino acids. CDR3 nucleotides: TGCGCCAGCGGGAGGCGAAATGAGCAGTTCTTC. It yields the protein CASGRRNEQFF.

The chain combines TRBV6-5 with TRBJ1-2; 10 nucleotides agree with TRBD1. V was pared by 8 bases and J by 8 bases, with 5 bases of the junction left unmatched. This CDR3 contains 12 residues. Germline assignment: CDR1 MNHEY and CDR2 SVGAGI. The CDR3 DNA follows: TGTGCCAGCCAAAGGGACAGGGGCGGCTACACCTTC. Translating gives CASQRDRGGYTF.

The chain employs TRBV28 and TRBJ1-5, with D possibly being TRBD1 (6 bases). The CDR3 loop spans 14 amino acids. With 7 bases removed from V and 4 bases from J, the gap between germline ends came to 14 bases. Germline V gives CDR1 MDHEN, CDR2 SYDVKM. CDR3 loop: CASTNFQGNQPQHF. CDR3 DNA: TGTGCCAGCACTAATTTCCAGGGGAATCAGCCCCAGCATTTT. The full variable domain, in which reference TRBV28 and TRBJ1-5 provide the parts outside the CDR3, is DVKVTQSSRYLVKRTGEKVFLECVQDMDHENMFWYRQDPGLGLRLIYFSYDVKMKEKGDIPEGYSVSREKKERFSLILESASTNQTSMYLCASTNFQGNQPQHFGDGTRLSIL.

The CDR3 bases are TGTGCCAGCAGCCCCAGGGCCCGTTTTTCTGGGGCCAACGTCCTGACTTTC. It codes for CASSPRARFSGANVLTF. The chain recombines TRBV7-2 with TRBJ2-6; possible D gene TRBD1, 5 bases. This CDR3 contains 17 residues. V shed 5 bases and J shed 1 base, with 15 bases lying between them. From germline, CDR1 is SGHTA and CDR2 FQGNSA.

The chain is built from TRBV5-1 and TRBJ1-1, with TRBD1 as a possible D gene (6 bases). Trimming removed 0 bases from V and 1 base from J, with 10 bases in between. Germline CDR1 is SGHRS and CDR2 is YFSETQ. The CDR3 extends over 15 amino acids. The CDR3 sequence is CASSLDGQRNTEAFF. The DNA of the CDR3 is TGCGCCAGCAGCTTGGACGGACAGAGGAACACTGAAGCTTTCTTT.

Concerning this clone: Within the sample, other DNA sequences also encode this same CDR3. This rearrangement joins TRBV5-1 to TRBJ1-2; D gene unclear. The germline V gene has CDR1 SGHRS and CDR2 YFSETQ. The V end lost 5 bases, the J end lost 2 bases, and 16 bases lay between the germline ends. The CDR3 spans 15 residues. The CDR3 reads CASSPTAGENYGYTF. The CDR3 DNA sequence: TGCGCCAGCAGTCCCACCGCGGGTGAAAACTATGGCTACACCTTC.

The rearrangement joins TRBV29-1 to TRBJ2-1; 7 bases match TRBD2. Trimming at V came to 4 bases and at J to 3 bases, leaving 9 bases not matched to a gene. Germline V gene data show CDR1 as SQVTM and CDR2 as ANQGSEA. This CDR3 has 15 amino acids. CDR3 DNA sequence: TGCAGCGTTGGGGTGCCGGGACTATACTACAATGAGCAGTTCTTC. Translated: CSVGVPGLYYNEQFF.

V is TRBV19 and J is TRBJ2-7, with a weak D call TRBD2 (6 bases). V lost 11 bases, J lost 4 bases, and 18 bases lay in between. Germline V gives CDR1 LNHDA, CDR2 SQIVND (reference sequence). The length of the CDR3 is 13 residues. The CDR3 region is CASGRGLSYEQYF. The CDR3 nucleotides are TGTGCCTCGGGACGGGGACTCTCTTACGAGCAGTACTTC.

The V call is TRBV6-2 or TRBV6-3, the J call TRBJ2-7; the match to TRBD2 covers 8 bases. CDR1 is MNHEY, CDR2 SVGEGT, per germline. The CDR3 spans 14 residues. V lost 0 bases and J lost 7; bases outside the gene matches: 5. The CDR3 here is CASSYSRGLGEQYF. In DNA, the CDR3 is TGTGCCAGCAGTTACTCGAGGGGACTAGGGGAGCAGTACTTC.

The chain uses TRBV20-1 and TRBJ2-3, with D maybe TRBD2 (6 bases). The CDR3 is 15 residues long. Germline CDR1 and CDR2: DFQATT and SNEGSKA (reference sequence). V lost 3 bases, J lost 1 base, and 14 bases lay in between. CDR3 nucleotides: TGCAGTGCTAGTGGGCGGGAAGGGGGCACAGATACGCAGTATTTT. This gives the protein CSASGREGGTDTQYF.

V is TRBV24-1 and J is TRBJ1-2; TRBD1 is a possible D gene (6 bases). The CDR3 runs 13 residues. Trimming shortened V by 5 bases and J by 5 bases, and 11 bases separated the two germline ends. Germline lookup yields CDR1 KGHDR and CDR2 SFDVKD. The CDR3 spells CATSGAGEYGYTF. The CDR3, as DNA: TGTGCCACCAGTGGCGCAGGGGAGTATGGCTACACCTTC.

V usage is TRBV6-5 and J usage is TRBJ2-2, with 7 bases lining up with TRBD1. This CDR3 region has 14 residues. J was trimmed by 2 bases and V by 7 bases; bases with no gene match: 4. Looked up from germline, CDR1 is MNHEY and CDR2 is SVGAGI. CDR3 amino acids: CASTGTVNTGELFF. Here the CDR3 DNA reads TGTGCCAGCACTGGGACAGTAAACACCGGGGAGCTGTTTTTT.

The chain uses TRBV3-1 (or the pseudogene TRBV3-2) and TRBJ1-6; D gene unclear. This CDR3 is 15 amino acids long. V was trimmed by 6 bases and J by 7 bases, leaving 16 bases between them. Germline V gene data show CDR1 as LGHDT and CDR2 as YNNKEL (reference sequence). DNA for the CDR3: TGTGCCAGCAGGCCGCGAGGAATAGAGAATTCACCCCTCCACTTT. Its protein product is CASRPRGIENSPLHF.

The chain combines TRBV18 with TRBJ1-1; D remains ambiguous. Trimming stripped 3 bases from V and 3 bases from J, with 11 bases between. The V gene's germline CDR1 is KGHSH and CDR2 LQKENI. This CDR3 contains 14 residues. The CDR3 region is CASSPTPGDTEAFF. The CDR3 nucleotides read TGTGCCAGCTCACCGACCCCAGGTGACACTGAAGCTTTCTTT.

The chain is built from TRBV9 and TRBJ1-3, with D possibly being TRBD1 (6 bases). The V gene's germline CDR1 is SGDLS and CDR2 YYNGEE. The CDR3 runs to 16 residues. V dropped 0 bases and J dropped 0 bases, with 10 bases sitting between them. CDR3 amino acids: CASSVAPGASGNTIYF. Here the CDR3 DNA reads TGTGCCAGCAGCGTAGCTCCAGGGGCCTCTGGAAACACCATATATTTT.

V gene TRBV9 combines with J gene TRBJ2-3; TRBD2 aligns across 10 bases. The CDR3 is made up of 15 amino acids. The junction had 2 bases not matched to a gene; V was cut back by 4 bases and J by 0 bases. The germline V gene encodes CDR1 SGDLS and CDR2 YYNGEE. The CDR3 loop is CASSLGLASTDTQYF. The CDR3 nucleotides read TGTGCCAGCAGCTTGGGACTAGCGAGCACAGATACGCAGTATTTT.

The gene calls are TRBV6-5 and TRBJ2-7; no reliable D call. The CDR3 is 14 residues long. Germline values: CDR1 MNHEY, CDR2 SVGAGI. Trimming removed 0 bases at V and 4 bases at J, with 10 bases between. The CDR3 DNA reads TGTGCCAGCAGTTACTCGTCAGGTGGTTACGAGCAGTACTTC. Translated, it gives CASSYSSGGYEQYF.

The V gene is TRBV5-1, the J gene TRBJ1-1; unclear D gene. V lost 5 bases, J lost 1 base, and 12 bases lay in between. CDR3 length equals 14 residues. Germline-derived CDR1 and CDR2 are SGHRS and YFSETQ. The CDR3 loop is CASRRGLENTEAFF. The CDR3 DNA is TGCGCCAGCAGGAGAGGATTGGAGAACACTGAAGCTTTCTTT.

The chain combines TRBV11-3 with TRBJ2-7, with 8 bases that match TRBD2. V was clipped by 0 bases and J by 3 bases; unmatched bases: 7. Germline CDR1 reads SGHNT; CDR2 reads YENEEA. CDR3 size: 16 residues. The CDR3 DNA sequence: TGTGCCAGCAGCTTAGATGGGGCGGGGGGCGGCTACGAGCAGTACTTC. Translated, it gives CASSLDGAGGGYEQYF.

The chain uses TRBV5-6 and TRBJ2-1; TRBD2 agrees at 8 bases. J was trimmed by 4 bases and V by 0 bases; bases with no gene match: 0. CDR3 length equals 14 residues. The germline V gene has CDR1 SGHDT and CDR2 YYEEEE. CDR3 sequence: CASSLASGYNEQFF. CDR3 DNA: TGTGCCAGCAGCTTGGCTAGCGGGTACAATGAGCAGTTCTTC.

The rearrangement uses TRBV30 and TRBJ1-2; TRBD1 agrees at 9 bases. Germline values: CDR1 GTSNPN, CDR2 SVGIG (reference sequence). The CDR3 loop spans 13 amino acids. V gave up 5 bases and J gave up 8 bases; unmatched junction bases: 9. The CDR3 region has the DNA TGTGCCTGGGGGGACAGGGTGACAGAAGGCTACACCTTC. Its protein is CAWGDRVTEGYTF. Using reference TRBV30 and TRBJ1-2 for the parts outside the CDR3, the full variable domain is SQTIHQWPATLVQPVGSPLSLECTVEGTSNPNLYWYRQAAGRGLQLLFYSVGIGQISSEVPQNLSASRPQDRQFILSSKKLLLSDSGFYLCAWGDRVTEGYTFGSGTRLTVV.

The sample holds one count of this clone. The V call is TRBV28, the J call TRBJ2-1; 11 nucleotides align to TRBD2. Looked up from germline, CDR1 is MDHEN and CDR2 is SYDVKM. The CDR3 loop spans 13 amino acids. Trimming removed 3 bases from V and 9 bases from J; junction bases left unmatched: 1. This CDR3 reads CASSFTSGSEQFF. The DNA of the CDR3 is TGTGCCAGCAGTTTTACTAGCGGGAGTGAGCAGTTCTTC.

The chain carries TRBV6-4 and TRBJ2-7; D possibly corresponds to TRBD2 (5 bases). The CDR3 is made up of 14 amino acids. Trimming cost V 11 bases and J 0 bases, with 17 bases left between them. Germline-derived CDR1 and CDR2 are MRHNA and SNTAGT. CDR3 coding DNA: TGTGCCGCCCCACCCCGAGGGCCCTCCTACGAGCAGTACTTC. It translates to CAAPPRGPSYEQYF.

The CDR3 sequence: CASSLTLGPGGTIYF. As DNA, the CDR3 is TGCGCCAGCAGCCTTACCCTGGGACCGGGAGGCACCATATATTTT. The chain uses TRBV5-1 and TRBJ1-3; maybe TRBD1 (5 bases). Germline CDR1 SGHRS, CDR2 YFSETQ. This CDR3 spans 15 amino acids. The V end lost 4 bases, the J end lost 9 bases, and 20 bases lay between the germline ends.

V and J are TRBV14 and TRBJ1-2, with TRBD1 as a possible D gene (5 bases). CDR3 length: 16 amino acids. CDR1 is SGHDN and CDR2 is FVKESK in the germline V gene. Trimming removed 2 bases from V and 5 bases from J, with 18 bases in between. CDR3 DNA sequence: TGTGCCAGCAGCCAAAGTTGGGCAGGGCGTCGGTATGGCTACACCTTC. Encoded protein: CASSQSWAGRRYGYTF.